A single sample is the source of the 11 T cell receptor beta chains below, sequenced in a study of T cell repertoires in cytomegalovirus infection. TCRdb ran MiXCR on the reads and lists one entry per CDR3 protein. The sample holds under 350,000 distinct CDR3 sequences, more than 8% seen once. The sample comprised PBMCs. The receptors were sampled from a human donor in good health (CMV status not recorded). Some clones in this sample may be carry-over from other donors' samples.

This clonotype was observed at least ten times. CDR3 region: CASTHPLMNTEAFF. The CDR3 DNA reads as TGTGCCAGCACCCACCCGCTAATGAACACTGAAGCTTTCTTT. V usage is TRBV7-9 and J usage is TRBJ1-1; D gene ambiguous. CDR3 length: 14 amino acids. V lost 7 bases, J lost 0 bases, and 12 bases lay in between. In germline, CDR1 is SEHNR, CDR2 FQNEAQ (reference sequence).

The CDR3 DNA is TGCAGTGCTAGATACGGGGGACAAGAGACCCAGTACTTC. Encoded protein: CSARYGGQETQYF. The genes are TRBV20-1 and TRBJ2-5; D is perhaps TRBD2 (6 bases). Germline loops: CDR1 DFQATT, CDR2 SNEGSKA (reference sequence). This CDR3 has 13 amino acids. The V end lost 2 bases, the J end lost 2 bases, and 9 bases lay between the germline ends.

V gene TRBV2 combines with J gene TRBJ1-1, with D possibly TRBD1 on 5 matching bases. Germline CDR1 and CDR2: SNHLY and FYNNEI. V gave up 4 bases and J gave up 1 base, with 10 bases separating them. The length of the CDR3 is 14 residues. DNA for the CDR3: TGTGCCAGCAGTGGACAGTTAAGGAACACTGAAGCTTTCTTT. Amino acid sequence: CASSGQLRNTEAFF. Looking up the rest from reference TRBV2 and TRBJ1-1 gives the full variable domain: EPEVTQTPSHQVTQMGQEVILRCVPISNHLYFYWYRQILGQKVEFLVSFYNNEISEKSEIFDDQFSVERPDGSNFTLKIRSTKLEDSAMYFCASSGQLRNTEAFFGQGTRLTVV.

The rearrangement uses TRBV7-6 and TRBJ1-2; D unresolved. V dropped 5 bases and J dropped 7 bases, with 11 bases sitting between them. Germline V gene lookup returns CDR1 SGHVS and CDR2 FNYEAQ. The CDR3 spans 12 residues. CDR3 coding DNA: TGTGCCAGCAGCGAAGGAGTGGGTGGCTACACCTTC. Residues: CASSEGVGGYTF.

This clonotype was recorded a few times. The chain joins TRBV2 to TRBJ2-7; D is unclear. The V gene lost 8 bases and the J gene lost 5 bases, with 16 bases spanning the gap. The CDR3 length is 13 residues. Per germline, CDR1 SNHLY and CDR2 FYNNEI. CDR3 sequence: CASLPAGLNEQYF. CDR3 in DNA: TGTGCCAGCCTACCGGCAGGCCTGAACGAGCAGTACTTC.

This clonotype was seen a handful of times. The chain links TRBV7-3 to TRBJ2-1; TRBD2 might be the D (6 bases). The germline gives CDR1 SGHTA, CDR2 FQGTGA. V dropped 5 bases and J dropped 2 bases, with 13 bases sitting between them. The CDR3 runs to 15 residues. The CDR3: CASSLQGLTYNEQFF. In DNA form, the CDR3 reads TGTGCCAGCAGCCTCCAGGGACTTACCTACAATGAGCAGTTCTTC. The full variable domain, completed using reference TRBV7-3 and TRBJ2-1, is GAGVSQTPSNKVTEKGKYVELRCDPISGHTALYWYRQSLGQGPEFLIYFQGTGAADDSGLPNDRFFAVRPEGSVSTLKIQRTERGDSAVYLCASSLQGLTYNEQFFGPGTRLTVL.

This clonotype has ten or more counts. CDR3 protein: CASSYSGSSGNEQFF. In DNA, the CDR3 is TGTGCCAGCAGCTACAGCGGGAGTTCTGGCAATGAGCAGTTCTTC. V and J are TRBV7-2 and TRBJ2-1, with 8 bases matching TRBD2. Germline V gene lookup returns CDR1 SGHTA and CDR2 FQGNSA. This CDR3 contains 15 residues. V dropped 4 bases and J dropped 6; count of bases not matched to a gene: 8.

This clonotype was recorded many times. J is TRBJ2-1 and V is TRBV7-2; 12 bases map to TRBD1. Germline V gives CDR1 SGHTA, CDR2 FQGNSA. Unmatched junction bases numbered 9, after V lost 11 bases and J lost 7 bases. CDR3 length: 14 residues. The CDR3 protein is CAGGGQGAHNEQFF. In nucleotides, the CDR3 is TGTGCCGGAGGGGGACAGGGGGCTCATAATGAGCAGTTCTTC.

The chain combines TRBV20-1 with TRBJ2-7; 10 positions match TRBD2. CDR1 is DFQATT, CDR2 SNEGSKA, per germline (reference sequence). With V trimmed by 5 bases and J by 2 bases, 9 bases remained unmatched. This CDR3 is 15 amino acids long. The CDR3 spells CSAPLVAGGTYEQYF. For the CDR3, the DNA is TGCAGTGCTCCCCTGGTAGCGGGAGGCACCTACGAGCAGTACTTC.

This chain joins TRBV29-1 and TRBJ2-3; 8 nucleotides line up with TRBD2. This CDR3 has 13 amino acids. In germline, CDR1 is SQVTM, CDR2 ANQGSEA. The junction had 6 bases not matched to a gene; V was cut back by 4 bases and J by 6 bases. CDR3 sequence reads: CSVAGGGPDTQYF. In DNA, the CDR3 is TGCAGCGTTGCGGGAGGGGGGCCGGATACGCAGTATTTT.

This chain joins TRBV25-1 and TRBJ1-6, with D unresolved. There are 11 residues in the CDR3. Germline CDR1 is MGHDK and CDR2 is SYGVNS. V gave up 5 bases and J gave up 7 bases, with 3 bases separating them. The CDR3 DNA reads as TGTGCCAGCAGTCACAATTCACCCCTCCACTTT. This sequence encodes CASSHNSPLHF.